The clone carrying this T cell receptor beta chain came up a few times. Time point here: persistent/refractory GD, antithyroid drugs over 5 years with positive TRAb. Extracted PBMC RNA gave rise to the TCR library. This record belongs to a study of regulatory T cells in long-lasting Graves disease. CDR3-region Arm-PCR and iRepertoire HTBI primers produced the TCR beta libraries. TCRdb re-called the multiplex PCR reads through MiXCR, storing one row per CDR3 protein. The top ten clones hold about 6.6% of a sample with around 450,000 distinct CDR3 sequences, roughly 21% of them seen once. The V gene's germline CDR1 is MNHEY and CDR2 SVGEGT. CDR3 length: 15 amino acids. V was shortened by 2 bases and J by 3 bases, with 13 bases between the two germline ends.

The clonotype originates from a female donor with Graves disease. The sequences come from peripheral blood mononuclear cells (PBMCs), collected when the disease was refractory, from a patient treated with antithyroid drugs. V usage is TRBV6-2 or TRBV6-3 and J usage is TRBJ1-1; tentative D call: TRBD1 (5 bases). In DNA form, the CDR3 reads TGTGCCAGCAGTTACCAGGGTCTCGCCGACACTGAAGCTTTCTTT. It specifies CASSYQGLADTEAFF.